This TCR beta chain was found in a study of blood T cell repertoires in COVID-19. The CDR3 length is 16 residues. V lost 2 bases and J lost 0, with 13 bases in between. Germline V CDR1 and CDR2: SNHLY, FYNNEI. Method: immunoSEQ multiplex PCR; TCRdb's copy keeps in-frame clones and lacks some. The sample contains 30,000 or so clones, over 75% of which appear only once. Sequenced material: peripheral blood. The J gene is TRBJ2-5, the V gene TRBV2, with D possibly matching TRBD1 (5 bases). The clonotype was recovered from a woman of 80 years or more with COVID-19, enrolled during active disease. The CDR3 sequence: CASSEIGHKYQETQYF. DNA of the CDR3: TGTGCCAGCAGTGAAATTGGACATAAGTACCAAGAGACCCAGTACTTC. Full variable domain (missing parts from reference TRBV2 and TRBJ2-5): EPEVTQTPSHQVTQMGQEVILRCVPISNHLYFYWYRQILGQKVEFLVSFYNNEISEKSEIFDDQFSVERPDGSNFTLKIRSTKLEDSAMYFCASSEIGHKYQETQYFGPGTRLLVL.